The clone carrying this TCR beta chain was counted once. Its antigen is not known. The RNA, about 0.45 to 1 ug, was put through reverse transcription using random hexamers. Amplification of TCR beta CDR3 by immunoSEQ multiplex PCR spanned 54 Vbeta and 13 Jbeta. TCRdb analysed the immunoSEQ multiplex PCR reads with MiXCR anew, one entry per CDR3 protein. The sample holds roughly 200,000 distinct CDR3 sequences; 85% to 95% are singletons and the top ten take 0.12%. Trimming took off 1 base at V and 6 bases at J, with 12 bases between the two ends. The CDR3 extends over 14 amino acids. CDR1 SGHVS and CDR2 FQNEAQ come from the germline V gene. This entry comes from a study of CD8 T cells in Susac syndrome. Study-level results: The CD4+ T cell repertoires in Susac syndrome were not clonally expanded.

The receptor comes from a human donor with Susac syndrome. This chain connects TRBV7-8 to TRBJ2-5; perhaps TRBD2 as D (6 bases). The sequenced material came from CD4+ T cells from PBMCs. The chain's CDR3 is CASSLEERVKTQYF. In DNA form, the CDR3 reads TGTGCCAGCAGCTTAGAGGAGCGGGTAAAGACCCAGTACTTC.